This T cell receptor beta chain was identified during a study of glioma-infiltrating T cells after dendritic cell vaccination. CDR1 and CDR2 (germline): SGHAT, FQNNGV. This CDR3 contains 17 residues. With V trimmed by 5 bases and J by 3 bases, 11 bases remained unmatched. Here immunoSEQ multiplex PCR was the method, and the copy in TCRdb shows in-frame clones only, minus some. The data contain about 64,000 clones, 80% to 85% of them singletons. J is TRBJ2-2 and V is TRBV11-2; 8 bases map to TRBD2. Sample: blood, taken before dendritic cell vaccination. The sequence derives from a human donor with glioblastoma. CDR3 sequence (DNA): TGTGCCAGCAGCCCCAGGGGAGCGGGGGCGGACACCGGGGAGCTGTTTTTT. Amino acid sequence: CASSPRGAGADTGELFF.